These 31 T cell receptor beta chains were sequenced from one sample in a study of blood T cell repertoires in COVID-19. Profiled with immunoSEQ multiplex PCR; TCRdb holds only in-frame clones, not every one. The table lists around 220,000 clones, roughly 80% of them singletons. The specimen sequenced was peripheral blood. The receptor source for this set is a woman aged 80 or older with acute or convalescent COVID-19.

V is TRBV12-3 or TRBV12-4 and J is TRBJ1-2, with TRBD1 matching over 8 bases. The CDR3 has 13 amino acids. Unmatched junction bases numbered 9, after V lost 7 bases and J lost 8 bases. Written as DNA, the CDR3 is TGTGCCAGCACCGAAGCGGACAGGGCCGGCTACACCTTC. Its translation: CASTEADRAGYTF.

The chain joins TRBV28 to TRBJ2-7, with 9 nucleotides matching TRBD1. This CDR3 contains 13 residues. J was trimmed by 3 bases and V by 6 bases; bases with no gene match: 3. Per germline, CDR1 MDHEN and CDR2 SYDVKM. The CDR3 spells CASRGQGRYEQYF. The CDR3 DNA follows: TGTGCCAGCAGGGGACAGGGACGCTACGAGCAGTACTTC.

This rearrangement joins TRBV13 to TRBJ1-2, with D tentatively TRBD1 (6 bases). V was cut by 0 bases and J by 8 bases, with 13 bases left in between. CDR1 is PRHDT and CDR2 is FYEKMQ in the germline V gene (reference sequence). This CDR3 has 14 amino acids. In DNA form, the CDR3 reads TGTGCCAGCAGCTTAGGTCCACAGGGCGGGGGCTACACCTTC. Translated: CASSLGPQGGGYTF.

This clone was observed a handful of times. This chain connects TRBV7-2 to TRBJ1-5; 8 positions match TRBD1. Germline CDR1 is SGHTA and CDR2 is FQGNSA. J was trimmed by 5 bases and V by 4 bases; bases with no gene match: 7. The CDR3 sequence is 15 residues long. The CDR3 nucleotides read TGTGCCAGCAGCTGGCGGACAGGGACCGATCAGCCCCAGCATTTT. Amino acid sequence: CASSWRTGTDQPQHF. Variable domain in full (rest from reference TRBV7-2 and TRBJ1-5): GAGVSQSPSNKVTEKGKDVELRCDPISGHTALYWYRQSLGQGLEFLIYFQGNSAPDKSGLPSDRFSAERTGGSVSTLTIQRTQQEDSAVYLCASSWRTGTDQPQHFGDGTRLSIL.

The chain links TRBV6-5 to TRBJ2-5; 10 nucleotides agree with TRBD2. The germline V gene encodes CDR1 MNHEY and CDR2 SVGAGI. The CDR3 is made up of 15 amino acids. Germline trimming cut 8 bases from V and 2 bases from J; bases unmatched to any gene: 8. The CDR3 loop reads CASLAGARIQETQYF. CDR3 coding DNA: TGTGCCAGCCTAGCGGGAGCGAGGATACAAGAGACCCAGTACTTC.

CDR3 residues: CASSFGLAGGPEQYF. CDR3 nucleotides: TGTGCCAGCAGCTTTGGACTAGCGGGAGGTCCCGAGCAGTACTTC. This sequence joins TRBV7-9 and TRBJ2-7; TRBD2 aligns across 14 bases. From germline, CDR1 is SEHNR and CDR2 FQNEAQ (reference sequence). The CDR3 totals 15 residues. Trimming took 3 bases from V and 6 from J; bases not matched to a gene: 4.

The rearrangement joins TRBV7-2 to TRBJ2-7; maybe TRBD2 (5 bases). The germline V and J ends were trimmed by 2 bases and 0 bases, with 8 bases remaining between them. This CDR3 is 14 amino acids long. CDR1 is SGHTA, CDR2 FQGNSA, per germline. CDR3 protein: CASSLMAGSYEQYF. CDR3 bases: TGTGCCAGCAGCTTAATGGCGGGCTCCTACGAGCAGTACTTC.

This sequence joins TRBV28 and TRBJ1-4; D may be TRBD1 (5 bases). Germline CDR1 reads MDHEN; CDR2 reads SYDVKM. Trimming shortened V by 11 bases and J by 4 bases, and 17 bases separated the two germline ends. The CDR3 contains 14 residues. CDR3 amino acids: CAGSAGHLNEKLFF. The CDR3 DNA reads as TGTGCCGGCTCTGCAGGGCACCTTAATGAAAAACTGTTTTTT.

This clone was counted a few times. DNA of the CDR3: TGTGCCAGCAGTTTTGGGCTAGCGGGAGCCGGGGAGCTGTTTTTT. Its protein is CASSFGLAGAGELFF. The rearrangement joins TRBV28 to TRBJ2-2; TRBD2 aligns across 10 bases. With V trimmed by 3 bases and J by 6 bases, 4 bases remained unmatched. This CDR3 spans 15 amino acids. The germline V gene has CDR1 MDHEN and CDR2 SYDVKM.

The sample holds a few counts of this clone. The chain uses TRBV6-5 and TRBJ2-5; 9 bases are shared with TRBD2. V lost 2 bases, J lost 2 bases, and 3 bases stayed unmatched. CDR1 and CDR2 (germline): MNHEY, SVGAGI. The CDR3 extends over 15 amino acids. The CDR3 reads CASSYQLAGQETQYF. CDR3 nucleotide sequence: TGTGCCAGCAGTTACCAACTAGCGGGTCAAGAGACCCAGTACTTC.

The CDR3 reads CATSEGGHYEQYF. Written as DNA, the CDR3 is TGTGCCACCAGTGAGGGCGGACACTACGAGCAGTACTTC. This chain links TRBV24-1 with TRBJ2-7, with D perhaps matching TRBD1 (5 bases). CDR1 and CDR2 from the germline V gene are KGHDR and SFDVKD. This CDR3 has 13 amino acids. V gave up 4 bases and J gave up 3 bases, with 9 bases separating them.

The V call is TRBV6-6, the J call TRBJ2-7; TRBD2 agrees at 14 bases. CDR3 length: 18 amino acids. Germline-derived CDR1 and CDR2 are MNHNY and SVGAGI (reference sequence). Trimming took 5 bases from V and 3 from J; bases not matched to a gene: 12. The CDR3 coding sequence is TGTGCCAGCAGTCCCAAACGACTAGCGGGGGGGCCAGTCTACGAGCAGTACTTC. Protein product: CASSPKRLAGGPVYEQYF.

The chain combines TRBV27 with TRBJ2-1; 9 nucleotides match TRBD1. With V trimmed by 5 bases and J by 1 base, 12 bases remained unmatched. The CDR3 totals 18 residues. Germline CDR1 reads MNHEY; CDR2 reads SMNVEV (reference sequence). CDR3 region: CASSPWTGEPPSYNEQFF. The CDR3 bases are TGTGCCAGCAGTCCCTGGACAGGGGAGCCACCTTCCTACAATGAGCAGTTCTTC.

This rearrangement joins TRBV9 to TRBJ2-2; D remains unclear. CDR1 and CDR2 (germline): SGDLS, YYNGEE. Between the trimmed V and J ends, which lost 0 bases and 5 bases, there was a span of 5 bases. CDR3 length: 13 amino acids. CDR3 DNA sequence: TGTGCCAGCAGCGTAGTTTCGACCGGGGAGCTGTTTTTT. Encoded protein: CASSVVSTGELFF.

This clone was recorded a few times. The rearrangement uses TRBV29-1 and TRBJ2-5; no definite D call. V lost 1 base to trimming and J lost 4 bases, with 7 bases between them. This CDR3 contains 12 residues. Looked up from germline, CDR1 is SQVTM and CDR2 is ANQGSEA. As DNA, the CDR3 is TGCAGCGTTGAAGCTCTGAGAGAGACCCAGTACTTC. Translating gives CSVEALRETQYF.

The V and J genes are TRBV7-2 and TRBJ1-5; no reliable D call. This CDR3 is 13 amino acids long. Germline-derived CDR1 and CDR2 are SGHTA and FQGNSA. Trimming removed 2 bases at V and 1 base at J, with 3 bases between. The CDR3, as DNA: TGTGCCAGCAGCTTACAGAGCAATCAGCCCCAGCATTTT. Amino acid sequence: CASSLQSNQPQHF.

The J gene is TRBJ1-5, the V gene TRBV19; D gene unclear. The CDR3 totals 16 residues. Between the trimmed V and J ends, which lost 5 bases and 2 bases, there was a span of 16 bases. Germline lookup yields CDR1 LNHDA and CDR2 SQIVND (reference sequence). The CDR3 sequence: CASSFRSQEGNQPQHF. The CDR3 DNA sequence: TGTGCCAGTAGTTTCCGGTCCCAGGAGGGCAATCAGCCCCAGCATTTT.

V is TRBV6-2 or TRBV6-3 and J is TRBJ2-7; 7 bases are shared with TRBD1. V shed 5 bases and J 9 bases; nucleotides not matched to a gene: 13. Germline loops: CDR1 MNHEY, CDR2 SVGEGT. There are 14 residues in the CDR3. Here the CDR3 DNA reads TGTGCCAGCAGTAAGGACAGGACCCCTCGCTGGCAGTACTTC. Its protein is CASSKDRTPRWQYF.

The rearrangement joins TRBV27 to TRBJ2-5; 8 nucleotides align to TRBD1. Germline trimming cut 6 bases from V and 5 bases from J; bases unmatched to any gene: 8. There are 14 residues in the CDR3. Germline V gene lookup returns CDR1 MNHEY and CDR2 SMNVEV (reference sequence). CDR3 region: CASRPTGDRETQYF. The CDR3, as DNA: TGTGCCAGCAGACCGACAGGGGACAGGGAGACCCAGTACTTC.

The CDR3 nucleotides read TGTGCCAGCAGCCAAGTTGTTGGGACAGGGACCTCCTACAATGAGCAGTTCTTC. Translating gives CASSQVVGTGTSYNEQFF. The V and J genes are TRBV3-1 (or the pseudogene TRBV3-2) and TRBJ2-1, with 9 bases lining up with TRBD1. The CDR3 length is 18 residues. Germline V CDR1 and CDR2: LGHDT, YNNKEL (reference sequence). Trimming cost V 1 base and J 0 bases; bases outside gene matches: 7.

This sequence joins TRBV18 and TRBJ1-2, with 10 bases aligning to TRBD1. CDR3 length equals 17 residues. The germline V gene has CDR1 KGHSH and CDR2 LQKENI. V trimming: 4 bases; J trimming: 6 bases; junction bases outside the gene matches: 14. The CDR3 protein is CASSRLTPGQGYNGYTF. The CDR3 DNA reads TGTGCCAGCTCACGACTCACCCCGGGACAGGGGTACAATGGCTACACCTTC.

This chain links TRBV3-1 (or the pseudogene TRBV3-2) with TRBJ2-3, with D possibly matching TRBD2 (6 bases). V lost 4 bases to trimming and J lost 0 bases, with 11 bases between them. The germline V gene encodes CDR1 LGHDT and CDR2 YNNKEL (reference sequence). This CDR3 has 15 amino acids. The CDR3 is CASSLRELSTDTQYF. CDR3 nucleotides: TGTGCCAGCAGCCTTCGGGAGCTGAGCACAGATACGCAGTATTTT.

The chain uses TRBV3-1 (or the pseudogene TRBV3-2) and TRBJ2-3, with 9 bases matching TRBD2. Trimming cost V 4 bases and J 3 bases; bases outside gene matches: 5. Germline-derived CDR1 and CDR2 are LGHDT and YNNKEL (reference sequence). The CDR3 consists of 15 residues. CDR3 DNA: TGTGCCAGCAGCCCAGCTAGCGGGAAAACAGATACGCAGTATTTT. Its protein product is CASSPASGKTDTQYF.

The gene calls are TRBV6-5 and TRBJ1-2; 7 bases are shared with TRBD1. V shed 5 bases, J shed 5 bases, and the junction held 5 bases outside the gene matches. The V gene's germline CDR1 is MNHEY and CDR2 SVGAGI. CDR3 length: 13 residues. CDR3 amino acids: CASSLTGLYGYTF. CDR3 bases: TGTGCCAGCAGTCTGACAGGGCTTTATGGCTACACCTTC.

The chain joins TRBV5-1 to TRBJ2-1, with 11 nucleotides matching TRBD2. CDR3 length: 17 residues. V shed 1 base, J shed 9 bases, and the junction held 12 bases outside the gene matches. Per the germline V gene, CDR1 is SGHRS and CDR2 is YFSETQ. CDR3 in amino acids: CASSLLAVAGGPGEQFF. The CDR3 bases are TGCGCCAGCAGCTTGCTTGCGGTAGCGGGGGGGCCTGGTGAGCAGTTCTTC.

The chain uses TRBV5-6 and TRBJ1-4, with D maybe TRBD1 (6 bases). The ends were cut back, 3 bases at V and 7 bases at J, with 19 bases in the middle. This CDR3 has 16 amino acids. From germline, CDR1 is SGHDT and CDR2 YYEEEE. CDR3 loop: CASSSTGLGLSEKLFF. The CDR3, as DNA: TGTGCCAGCAGCTCTACAGGGTTAGGGCTTAGTGAAAAACTGTTTTTT.

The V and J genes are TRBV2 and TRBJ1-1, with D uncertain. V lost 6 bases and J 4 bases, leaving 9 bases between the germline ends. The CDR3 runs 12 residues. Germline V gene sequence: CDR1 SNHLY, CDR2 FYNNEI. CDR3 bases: TGTGCCAGCAGGTTGGCAGGCACTGAAGCTTTCTTT. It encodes CASRLAGTEAFF.

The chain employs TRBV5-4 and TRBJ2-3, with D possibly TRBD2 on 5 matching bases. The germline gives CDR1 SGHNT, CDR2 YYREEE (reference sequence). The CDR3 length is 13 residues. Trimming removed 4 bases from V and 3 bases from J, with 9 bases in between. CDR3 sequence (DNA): TGTGCCAGCAGCCGGACGGGGACAGATACGCAGTATTTT. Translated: CASSRTGTDTQYF.

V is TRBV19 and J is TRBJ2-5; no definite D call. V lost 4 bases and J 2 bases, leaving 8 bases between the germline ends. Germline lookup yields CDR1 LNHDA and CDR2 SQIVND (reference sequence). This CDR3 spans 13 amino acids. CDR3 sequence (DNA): TGTGCCAGTAGTACGCAGATTCAAGAGACCCAGTACTTC. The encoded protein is CASSTQIQETQYF.

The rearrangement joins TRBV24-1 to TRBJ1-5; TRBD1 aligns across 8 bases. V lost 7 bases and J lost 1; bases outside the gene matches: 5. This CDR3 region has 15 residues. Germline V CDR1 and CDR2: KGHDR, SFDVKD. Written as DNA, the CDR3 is TGTGCCACCAGCTCAGGGGGCGAGAGCAATCAGCCCCAGCATTTT. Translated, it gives CATSSGGESNQPQHF.

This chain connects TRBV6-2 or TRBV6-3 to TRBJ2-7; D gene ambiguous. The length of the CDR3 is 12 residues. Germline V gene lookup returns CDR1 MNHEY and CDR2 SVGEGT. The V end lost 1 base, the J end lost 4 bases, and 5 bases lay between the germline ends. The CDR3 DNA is TGTGCCAGCAGTTACTATTCGTACGAGCAGTACTTC. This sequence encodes CASSYYSYEQYF.